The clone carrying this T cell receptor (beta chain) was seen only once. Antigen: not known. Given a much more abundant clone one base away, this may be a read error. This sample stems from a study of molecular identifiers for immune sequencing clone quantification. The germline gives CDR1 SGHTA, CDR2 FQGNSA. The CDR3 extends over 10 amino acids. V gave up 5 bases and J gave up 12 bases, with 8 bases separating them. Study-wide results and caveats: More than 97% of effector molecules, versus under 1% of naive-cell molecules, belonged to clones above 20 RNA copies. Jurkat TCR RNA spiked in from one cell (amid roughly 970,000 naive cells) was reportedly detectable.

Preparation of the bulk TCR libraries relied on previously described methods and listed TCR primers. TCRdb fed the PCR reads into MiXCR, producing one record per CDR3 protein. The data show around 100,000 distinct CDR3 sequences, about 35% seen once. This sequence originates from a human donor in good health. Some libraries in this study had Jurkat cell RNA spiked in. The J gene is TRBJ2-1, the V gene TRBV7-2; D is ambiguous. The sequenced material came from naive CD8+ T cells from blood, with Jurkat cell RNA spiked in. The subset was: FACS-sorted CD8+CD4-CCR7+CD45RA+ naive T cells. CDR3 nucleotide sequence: TGTGCCAGCAGCCAAGAGGTGCAGTTCTTC. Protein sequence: CASSQEVQFF.